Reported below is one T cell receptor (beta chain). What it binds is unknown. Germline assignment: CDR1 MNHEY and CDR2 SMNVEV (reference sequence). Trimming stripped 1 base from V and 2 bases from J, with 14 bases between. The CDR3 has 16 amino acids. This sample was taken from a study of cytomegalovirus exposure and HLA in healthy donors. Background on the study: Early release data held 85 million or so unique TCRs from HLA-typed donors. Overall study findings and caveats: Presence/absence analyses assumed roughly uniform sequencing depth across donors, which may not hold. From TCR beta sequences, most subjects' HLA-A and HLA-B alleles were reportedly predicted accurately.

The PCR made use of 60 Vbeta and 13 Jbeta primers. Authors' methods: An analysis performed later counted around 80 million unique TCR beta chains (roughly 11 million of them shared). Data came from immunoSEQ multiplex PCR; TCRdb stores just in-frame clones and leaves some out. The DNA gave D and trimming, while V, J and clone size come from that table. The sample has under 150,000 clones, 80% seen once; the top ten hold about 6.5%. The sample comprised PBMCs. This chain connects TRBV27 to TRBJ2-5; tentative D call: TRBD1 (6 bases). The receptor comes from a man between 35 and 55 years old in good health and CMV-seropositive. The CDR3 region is CASSLLPGQGQETQYF. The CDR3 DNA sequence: TGTGCCAGCAGTTTATTACCGGGGCAGGGGCAAGAGACCCAGTACTTC.